This T cell receptor beta chain was sequenced during a study of CD8 T cells in Susac syndrome. A quantity of about 0.45 to 1 ug RNA underwent reverse transcription using random hexamers. TCRdb re-called the immunoSEQ multiplex PCR reads with MiXCR, one entry per CDR3 protein. The table lists tens of thousands of distinct CDR3 sequences, more than 85% of them singletons. The CDR3 length is 13 residues. CDR1 and CDR2 from the germline V gene are SGHDN and FVKESK. The V and J ends lost 0 bases and 5 bases respectively, with 7 bases between them. Negative isolation was applied to CD8+ and CD4+ T cells, and FACS enrichment was applied to TEMRA cells.

This chain joins TRBV14 and TRBJ1-2, with unresolved D. The sample taken for sequencing was CD8+ T cells from PBMCs. The TCR was taken from a human donor in good health. CDR3 loop: CASSQDREYGYTF. In nucleotides, the CDR3 is TGTGCCAGCAGCCAAGACAGAGAATATGGCTACACCTTC.